These T cell receptor beta chains were read from a single sample in a study of blood T cell repertoires in COVID-19. TCRdb's table, derived via immunoSEQ multiplex PCR, lists solely in-frame clones and lacks some. The table includes some 150,000 clones, approximately 82% detected once. The sequenced material came from PBMCs or T cells enriched from blood (not recorded which). These receptors all stem from a man in his fifties who had recovered from COVID-19. The CDR3 runs from the conserved cysteine through the conserved F or W. A D gene is named only where the DNA matches it firmly. Clone size is not always given. Where it is, it says once, few, many or a class for expanded clones.

v_call	d_call	j_call	clone_size	cdr3_nt	cdr3_aa
TRBV7-9	.	TRBJ2-4	.	TGTGCCAGCAGCTCTCGAGGCGTTGGGGGCGCACAGGACTTC	CASSSRGVGGAQDF
TRBV19	.	TRBJ1-3	.	TGTGCCAGTATGCGGGACGGCACCTCTGGAAACACCATATATTTT	CASMRDGTSGNTIYF
TRBV18	.	TRBJ1-2	.	TGTGCCAGCTCACCCCTCCCGACAGATTACTCTAACTATGGCTACACCTTC	CASSPLPTDYSNYGYTF
TRBV7-3	.	TRBJ1-1	.	TGTGCCAGCAGCTTACGAGCCGGGCGGGACACTGAAGCTTTCTTT	CASSLRAGRDTEAFF
TRBV5-4	.	TRBJ1-2	.	TGTGCCAGCAGCTTGGTGGGGGGTAAGGGCTACACCTTC	CASSLVGGKGYTF
TRBV28	TRBD2	TRBJ2-5	.	TGTGCCAGCAGTGCGCGACTAGCGGGGGGTTTTAGCGCCCAGTACTTC	CASSARLAGGFSAQYF
TRBV28	.	TRBJ1-1	.	TGTGCCATCACACGCGGGGTCACTGAAGCTTTCTTT	CAITRGVTEAFF
TRBV9	TRBD2	TRBJ2-5	.	TGTGCCAGCAGCGACGGACTAGTAGAGACCCAGTACTTC	CASSDGLVETQYF
TRBV11-2	TRBD1	TRBJ1-1	.	TGTGCCAGCAGCTCAAGACAGGGTTGGACTGAAGCTTTCTTT	CASSSRQGWTEAFF
TRBV5-1	.	TRBJ2-2	many	TGCGCCAGCAGCTCCACAAATAGCTACACCGGGGAGCTGTTTTTT	CASSSTNSYTGELFF
TRBV3-1/TRBV3-2	TRBD1	TRBJ1-2	.	TGTGCCAGCAGCCAAGTAGGGGGCAACTATGGCTACACCTTC	CASSQVGGNYGYTF
TRBV6-1	TRBD1	TRBJ1-3	.	TGTGCCAGCAGTGAAGTTAACAGGGGGGACACCATATATTTT	CASSEVNRGDTIYF
TRBV5-5	.	TRBJ2-3	.	TGTGCCAGCACCCAACGACCCGGACAGAGAGCAGATACGCAGTATTTT	CASTQRPGQRADTQYF
TRBV24-1	TRBD1	TRBJ1-1	.	TGTGCCACCCGGGACAGTTTGAACACTGAAGCTTTCTTT	CATRDSLNTEAFF
TRBV30	TRBD1	TRBJ2-2	.	TGTGCCTGGAGTTTGAGGGACAGATTAAACACCGGGGAGCTGTTTTTT	CAWSLRDRLNTGELFF
TRBV25-1	.	TRBJ1-6	.	TGTGCCAGCAGTGGAAACAACAGGAATTCACCCCTCCACTTT	CASSGNNRNSPLHF
TRBV11-2	TRBD2	TRBJ2-2	.	TGTGCCAGCAGCTTCTTAGCGGGGGTCACCGGGGAGCTGTTTTTT	CASSFLAGVTGELFF
TRBV18	TRBD2	TRBJ2-5	once	TGTGCCAGCTCAACACCTTTCGGGCGGGGGGCCCGGGAGACCCAGTACTTC	CASSTPFGRGARETQYF
TRBV4-1	.	TRBJ2-7	.	TGCGCCAGCAGCCACGAGGAGGGATTTGAGCAGTACTTC	CASSHEEGFEQYF
TRBV28	.	TRBJ1-2	.	TGTGCCAGCAGTTTAGAGTGGACAAACAACTATGGCTACACCTTC	CASSLEWTNNYGYTF
TRBV5-1	.	TRBJ2-3	.	TGCGCCAGCAGCTTGGAGGGCGGGGGCACAGATACGCAGTATTTT	CASSLEGGGTDTQYF
TRBV6-4	.	TRBJ1-5	.	TGTGCCAGCAGTGCCACACCCAATCAGCCCCAGCATTTT	CASSATPNQPQHF
TRBV4-2	TRBD1	TRBJ1-2	.	TGTGCCAGCAGCCAACCGGGACAGGGGTGGGCTAACTATGGCTACACCTTC	CASSQPGQGWANYGYTF
TRBV28	TRBD1	TRBJ1-5	.	TGTGCCAGCACCTACCCTCGACAGGGAAGGCGCAATCAGCCCCAGCATTTT	CASTYPRQGRRNQPQHF
TRBV12-3/TRBV12-4	TRBD1	TRBJ1-2	.	TGTGCCAGCAGGACAGGGGGCAGTGGCTACACCTTC	CASRTGGSGYTF
TRBV5-1	.	TRBJ1-2	.	TGCGCCAGCAGCCCGGGGGCCGGGGGGCTCGGATATGGCTACACCTTC	CASSPGAGGLGYGYTF
TRBV18	.	TRBJ2-2	.	TGTGCCAGCTCGCCCGGGACACGGACCGGGGAGCTGTTTTTT	CASSPGTRTGELFF
TRBV28	.	TRBJ1-3	.	TGTGCCAGCAGTTTCGGAGGGGCTGGAAACACCATATATTTT	CASSFGGAGNTIYF
TRBV6-5	.	TRBJ1-4	.	TGTGCCAGCAGGTTAGACCAGACAGTGAAAAGACTGTTTTTT	CASRLDQTVKRLFF
TRBV19	.	TRBJ1-1	.	TGTGCCAGTAGTACGCACAGGGTCACTGAAGCTTTCTTT	CASSTHRVTEAFF
TRBV24-1	.	TRBJ1-2	few	TGTGCCACCAGTGACCTTGGACAGAACTATGGCTACACCTTC	CATSDLGQNYGYTF
TRBV5-1	.	TRBJ2-7	few	TGCGCCAGCAGCGCCCGGCGGGGGCGACATCCGACTTCCTACGAGCAGTACTTC	CASSARRGRHPTSYEQYF
TRBV29-1	TRBD1	TRBJ1-2	.	TGCAGCGTCCGACAGGGGCCTGGCTACACCTTC	CSVRQGPGYTF
TRBV30	TRBD1	TRBJ1-2	.	TGTGCCTGGACCCCCCAGGGGGTGAATGGCTACACCTTC	CAWTPQGVNGYTF
TRBV3-1/TRBV3-2	TRBD1	TRBJ2-7	.	TGTGCCAGCAGCCAACTTACAGGGGACGAGCAGTACTTC	CASSQLTGDEQYF
TRBV6-6	TRBD2	TRBJ2-2	.	TGTGCCAGCAGTCCATATCTGACGGGAGGAATTGGGACCGGGGAGCTGTTTTTT	CASSPYLTGGIGTGELFF
TRBV21-1	.	TRBJ2-7	.	TGTGCCAGCAGCAAAGCTATCCCTAGCGGGGGGGCATACGAGCAGTACTTC	CASSKAIPSGGAYEQYF
TRBV14	.	TRBJ2-1	.	TGTGCCAGCAGCCGACCGGGACTGAAGTCCTACAATGAGCAGTTCTTC	CASSRPGLKSYNEQFF
TRBV29-1	.	TRBJ2-3	.	TGCAGCGGAGCAGGCCCCGAGGGTACGCAGTATTTT	CSGAGPEGTQYF
TRBV7-9	TRBD1	TRBJ2-1	.	TGTGCCAGCAGCTCGACAGGGGGTAATGAGCAGTTCTTC	CASSSTGGNEQFF
TRBV6-5	.	TRBJ1-5	.	TGTGCCAGCAGCGAGGTTCAGCCCCAGCATTTT	CASSEVQPQHF
TRBV30	.	TRBJ2-2	.	TGTGCCTGGAGTCGGGGTCAAACCGGACCCGGGGAGCTGTTTTTT	CAWSRGQTGPGELFF
TRBV7-2	TRBD1	TRBJ1-2	.	TGTGCCAGCGAACAGGGGGCGCGGGGGAGGTCGTACTATGGCTACACCTTC	CASEQGARGRSYYGYTF
TRBV20-1	.	TRBJ2-1	.	TGCAGTGCTAGTCTTGCGGGCCCAGAAGGGGCGGGGTCCAATGAGCAGTTCTTC	CSASLAGPEGAGSNEQFF
TRBV18	TRBD1	TRBJ1-5	.	TGTGCCAGCTCACCTGAGGGGGCTAATCAGCCCCAGCATTTT	CASSPEGANQPQHF